The 32 T cell receptor beta chains below all came from one sample that was sequenced in a study of cytomegalovirus exposure and HLA in healthy donors. PCR employed 60 Vbeta and 13 Jbeta primers. Method: immunoSEQ multiplex PCR; TCRdb's copy keeps in-frame clones and lacks some. The table includes about 160,000 clones, around 73% detected once. Sequenced: PBMCs. All receptors come from a male donor in good health and CMV-seronegative.

This sequence joins TRBV6-5 and TRBJ1-2, with 10 bases identical to TRBD1. This CDR3 is 15 amino acids long. The V gene end was trimmed by 4 bases and the J gene end by 8 bases; junction bases not matched to a gene: 10. From germline, CDR1 is MNHEY and CDR2 SVGAGI. CDR3 DNA: TGTGCCAGCAGTTCAACCGGGACAGGGGACGGGGGCTACACCTTC. Protein sequence: CASSSTGTGDGGYTF.

This rearrangement joins TRBV19 to TRBJ2-5; TRBD2 matches 14 bases. Germline V gene sequence: CDR1 LNHDA, CDR2 SQIVND (reference sequence). The CDR3 contains 15 residues. V shed 10 bases, J shed 2 bases, and the junction held 6 bases outside the gene matches. The CDR3 DNA reads as TGTGCCACCGGACTAGCGGGAGGTGTTCAAGAGACCCAGTACTTC. Translating it yields CATGLAGGVQETQYF.

V gene TRBV5-1 combines with J gene TRBJ1-5, with D possibly matching TRBD1 (5 bases). The CDR3 has 13 residues. CDR1 and CDR2 (germline): SGHRS, YFSETQ. The V and J ends lost 4 bases and 5 bases respectively, with 10 bases between them. The CDR3 DNA reads TGCGCCAGCAGCCCTTCGGGGGATCAGCCCCAGCATTTT. The encoded protein is CASSPSGDQPQHF.

J is TRBJ2-2 and V is TRBV7-3; the match to TRBD2 covers 11 bases. CDR1 and CDR2 from the germline V gene are SGHTA and FQGTGA. The CDR3 contains 18 residues. V lost 2 bases, J lost 6 bases, and 11 bases stayed unmatched. The CDR3 nucleotides are TGTGCCAGCAGCTTAGAACCGGGACTAGCGGTTCATTCCGGGGAGCTGTTTTTT. This gives the protein CASSLEPGLAVHSGELFF.

This chain connects TRBV6-5 to TRBJ1-1, with TRBD1 matching 9 bases. Germline CDR1 and CDR2: MNHEY and SVGAGI. CDR3 length equals 14 residues. V dropped 5 bases and J dropped 4; count of bases not matched to a gene: 5. The CDR3 DNA follows: TGTGCCAGCAGTCCACAGGGGGCGAGCACTGAAGCTTTCTTT. This gives the protein CASSPQGASTEAFF.

The table lists this clone with a few counts. The V and J genes are TRBV5-1 and TRBJ2-1, with a possible D match to TRBD2 (6 bases). Germline V gene data show CDR1 as SGHRS and CDR2 as YFSETQ. There are 14 residues in the CDR3. Between the trimmed V and J ends, which lost 4 bases and 6 bases, there was a span of 14 bases. For the CDR3, the DNA is TGCGCCAGCAGCCTTAGCGGAGGGGTCAATGAGCAGTTCTTC. Translating it yields CASSLSGGVNEQFF. The full variable domain, its missing parts supplied by reference TRBV5-1 and TRBJ2-1, is KAGVTQTPRYLIKTRGQQVTLSCSPISGHRSVSWYQQTPGQGLQFLFEYFSETQRNKGNFPGRFSGRQFSNSRSEMNVSTLELGDSALYLCASSLSGGVNEQFFGPGTRLTVL.

This sequence joins TRBV15 and TRBJ2-5, with TRBD2 as a possible D gene (7 bases). Germline lookup yields CDR1 LNHNV and CDR2 YYDKDF (reference sequence). There are 15 residues in the CDR3. Between the trimmed V and J ends, which lost 1 base and 2 bases, there was a span of 11 bases. The CDR3 bases are TGTGCCACCAGCAGAGGCGGGGGCGGGCAAGAGACCCAGTACTTC. Its translation is CATSRGGGGQETQYF.

The V and J genes are TRBV7-3 and TRBJ2-1; 8 nucleotides match TRBD2. The trim removed 8 bases at V and 7 bases at J, leaving 16 bases unmatched. The CDR3 length is 16 residues. In germline, CDR1 is SGHTA, CDR2 FQGTGA. CDR3 sequence: CASPPLRAGVGNEQFF. In DNA, the CDR3 is TGTGCCAGCCCCCCTTTACGAGCGGGAGTAGGTAATGAGCAGTTCTTC. Drawing the rest from reference TRBV7-3 and TRBJ2-1, the complete variable domain is GAGVSQTPSNKVTEKGKYVELRCDPISGHTALYWYRQSLGQGPEFLIYFQGTGAADDSGLPNDRFFAVRPEGSVSTLKIQRTERGDSAVYLCASPPLRAGVGNEQFFGPGTRLTVL.

The chain has TRBV4-2 and TRBJ1-5, with 7 positions matching TRBD1. Germline trimming cut 3 bases from V and 8 bases from J; bases unmatched to any gene: 10. This CDR3 contains 15 residues. Per germline, CDR1 LGHNA and CDR2 YNFKEQ. DNA for the CDR3: TGTGCCAGCAGCCAGGGGGGACAGCCTGGAGAGCCCCAGCATTTT. Translated, it gives CASSQGGQPGEPQHF.

V gene TRBV27 combines with J gene TRBJ2-7; 7 bases fit TRBD2. The ends lost 5 bases at V and 0 bases at J; junction bases unmatched: 10. The CDR3 runs 16 residues. The germline V gene has CDR1 MNHEY and CDR2 SMNVEV (reference sequence). CDR3 region: CASSPARDYNSYEQYF. Here the CDR3 DNA reads TGTGCCAGCAGTCCGGCGAGGGACTACAACTCCTACGAGCAGTACTTC.

The rearrangement joins TRBV2 to TRBJ2-7; 7 bases fit TRBD2. Germline V gives CDR1 SNHLY, CDR2 FYNNEI. V lost 7 bases and J lost 0; bases outside the gene matches: 6. This CDR3 contains 14 residues. CDR3 coding DNA: TGTGCCAGCACTTCTCTAGCGGACTCCTACGAGCAGTACTTC. This sequence encodes CASTSLADSYEQYF.

CDR3 residues: CASSPGQREKLFF. The DNA of the CDR3 is TGTGCCAGCAGCCCGGGACAGAGAGAAAAACTGTTTTTT. The chain couples TRBV9 to TRBJ1-4, with 7 nucleotides matching TRBD1. Germline lookup yields CDR1 SGDLS and CDR2 YYNGEE. J lost 8 bases, V lost 4 bases, and 5 bases had no gene match. The CDR3 covers 13 residues.

This clone was recorded only once. V is TRBV9 and J is TRBJ2-2; D is possibly TRBD2 (5 bases). Germline-derived CDR1 and CDR2 are SGDLS and YYNGEE. The CDR3 covers 15 residues. V lost 0 bases, J lost 6 bases, and 12 bases lay in between. This CDR3 reads CASSVVMDGAGELFF. CDR3 in DNA: TGTGCCAGCAGCGTAGTGATGGACGGGGCCGGGGAGCTGTTTTTT.

This sequence joins TRBV10-1 and TRBJ2-7, with a weak D call TRBD2 (6 bases). Trimming removed 9 bases at V and 5 bases at J, with 14 bases between. In germline, CDR1 is WNHNN, CDR2 SYGVQD (reference sequence). The CDR3 consists of 12 residues. CDR3 sequence (DNA): TGCGCCAGAGGAGGGTCAGCTCACGAGCAGTACTTC. Amino acid sequence: CARGGSAHEQYF.

V gene TRBV4-2 combines with J gene TRBJ2-3; tentative D call: TRBD2 (7 bases). Trimming stripped 8 bases from V and 2 bases from J, with 17 bases between. Germline V gene lookup returns CDR1 LGHNA and CDR2 YNFKEQ. The CDR3 extends over 15 amino acids. CDR3 bases: TGTGCCAGCGAACTGGGGGCGGGGGCCACAGATACGCAGTATTTT. This gives the protein CASELGAGATDTQYF.

This chain uses TRBV27 with TRBJ1-2; 11 nucleotides line up with TRBD1. This CDR3 spans 15 amino acids. Germline V CDR1 and CDR2: MNHEY, SMNVEV (reference sequence). V lost 6 bases to trimming and J lost 8 bases; unmatched junction nucleotides: 11. CDR3 bases: TGTGCCAGCAGCCACCGGACAGGGGGCAACGGAGGCTACACCTTC. Translated, it gives CASSHRTGGNGGYTF.

The chain is built from TRBV5-1 and TRBJ2-1, with TRBD1 matching over 11 bases. The length of the CDR3 is 17 residues. Germline lookup yields CDR1 SGHRS and CDR2 YFSETQ. Trimming removed 0 bases from V and 6 bases from J; junction bases left unmatched: 8. The CDR3 DNA is TGCGCCAGCAGCTTGGAATTCTTGGGACAGGGGGGCAATGAGCAGTTCTTC. Translation gives CASSLEFLGQGGNEQFF.

The gene calls are TRBV5-8 and TRBJ1-4; no clear D. Trimming shortened V by 3 bases and J by 4 bases, and 10 bases separated the two germline ends. Germline CDR1 and CDR2: SGHTS and YDEGEE. The CDR3 runs 14 residues. CDR3 in amino acids: CASSSQSNNEKLFF. The CDR3 nucleotides read TGTGCCAGCAGCTCACAGAGCAATAATGAAAAACTGTTTTTT. The whole variable domain, remainder taken from reference TRBV5-8 and TRBJ1-4, is EAGVTQSPTHLIKTRGQQATLRCSPISGHTSVYWYQQALGLGLQFLLWYDEGEERNRGNFPPRFSGRQFPNYSSELNVNALELEDSALYLCASSSQSNNEKLFFGSGTQLSVL.

V is TRBV5-1 and J is TRBJ2-5; D possibly corresponds to TRBD2 (6 bases). This CDR3 has 15 amino acids. Trimming cost V 4 bases and J 6 bases, with 19 bases left between them. The germline CDR1 and CDR2 sequences are SGHRS and YFSETQ. The CDR3 sequence: CASSPRPGLAQTQYF. The CDR3 nucleotides read TGCGCCAGCAGCCCTAGACCGGGACTGGCGCAGACCCAGTACTTC. The whole variable domain, filled in from reference TRBV5-1 and TRBJ2-5, reads KAGVTQTPRYLIKTRGQQVTLSCSPISGHRSVSWYQQTPGQGLQFLFEYFSETQRNKGNFPGRFSGRQFSNSRSEMNVSTLELGDSALYLCASSPRPGLAQTQYFGPGTRLLVL.

This chain connects TRBV7-2 to TRBJ2-7; TRBD2 matches 7 bases. This CDR3 is built from 14 residues. Trimming took 3 bases from V and 7 from J; bases not matched to a gene: 9. Germline CDR1 and CDR2: SGHTA and FQGNSA. CDR3 nucleotides: TGTGCCAGCAGCTTTACGGGACTACTTCTGGAGCAGTACTTC. Its protein is CASSFTGLLLEQYF.

The genes are TRBV5-1 and TRBJ2-7; tentative D call: TRBD2 (5 bases). CDR1 and CDR2 from the germline V gene are SGHRS and YFSETQ. Trimming pared 0 bases from V and 0 bases from J, leaving 19 bases between. There are 18 residues in the CDR3. CDR3 sequence: CASSLGPPTGSSSYEQYF. The CDR3 bases are TGCGCCAGCAGCTTGGGACCCCCGACGGGGAGCAGCTCCTACGAGCAGTACTTC.

This sequence joins TRBV4-2 and TRBJ1-1, with 7 bases identical to TRBD1. Germline V lookup: CDR1 LGHNA, CDR2 YNFKEQ. The CDR3 runs to 14 residues. With 5 bases clipped from V and 1 base from J, the junction kept 4 bases outside the gene matches. CDR3 coding DNA: TGTGCCAGCAGCTTGGCAGGGGGGAACACTGAAGCTTTCTTT. Translating it yields CASSLAGGNTEAFF.

This clone was picked up a small number of times. This chain's CDR3 is CASSQAGGPSGELFF. CDR3 coding DNA: TGTGCCAGCAGCCAAGCGGGAGGGCCATCCGGGGAGCTGTTTTTT. The V gene is TRBV4-2, the J gene TRBJ2-2, with 8 bases fitting TRBD2. Germline CDR1 LGHNA, CDR2 YNFKEQ. Trimming took 1 base from V and 6 from J; bases not matched to a gene: 4. The CDR3 runs to 15 residues.

The rearrangement joins TRBV4-3 to TRBJ1-1; 7 positions agree with TRBD1. The CDR3 runs 17 residues. Germline trimming cut 4 bases from V and 1 base from J; bases unmatched to any gene: 12. Germline loops: CDR1 LGHNA, CDR2 YSLEER. As DNA, the CDR3 is TGCGCCAGCAGCCCTAATTCCCCGGACAGGAGGAACACTGAAGCTTTCTTT. Its protein product is CASSPNSPDRRNTEAFF.

V gene TRBV25-1 combines with J gene TRBJ2-6; 9 bases align to TRBD1. Germline CDR1 and CDR2: MGHDK and SYGVNS. There are 17 residues in the CDR3. V shed 5 bases, J shed 3 bases, and the junction held 8 bases outside the gene matches. CDR3 loop: CASSPGQGVGGANVLTF. CDR3 DNA sequence: TGTGCCAGCAGTCCGGGACAGGGTGTTGGTGGGGCCAACGTCCTGACTTTC.

This chain joins TRBV6-6 and TRBJ1-5; D remains unclear. In germline, CDR1 is MNHNY, CDR2 SVGAGI (reference sequence). The CDR3 sequence is 12 residues long. The V end lost 7 bases, the J end lost 3 bases, and 7 bases lay between the germline ends. The chain's CDR3 is CASTQANQPQHF. The CDR3 DNA follows: TGTGCCAGCACCCAGGCCAATCAGCCCCAGCATTTT.

The chain carries TRBV7-8 and TRBJ1-1, with 10 bases matching TRBD1. This CDR3 has 13 residues. CDR1 is SGHVS and CDR2 is FQNEAQ in the germline V gene. Unmatched junction bases numbered 4, after V lost 7 bases and J lost 5 bases. This chain's CDR3 is CASTRTGGTEAFF. In DNA, the CDR3 is TGTGCCAGCACGCGGACAGGGGGAACTGAAGCTTTCTTT.

The chain uses TRBV2 and TRBJ2-5; TRBD1 matches 9 bases. J gave up 5 bases and V 3 bases, and 10 bases lay outside the gene matches. This CDR3 is built from 16 residues. CDR1 SNHLY and CDR2 FYNNEI come from the germline V gene. The CDR3 reads CASSERWTGVEETQYF. The CDR3 DNA is TGTGCCAGCAGTGAGAGGTGGACAGGGGTGGAGGAGACCCAGTACTTC.

The genes are TRBV30 and TRBJ2-5; 7 nucleotides match TRBD2. V lost 8 bases and J lost 6; bases outside the gene matches: 15. This CDR3 is built from 14 residues. CDR1 is GTSNPN, CDR2 SVGIG, per germline (reference sequence). Here the CDR3 DNA reads TGTGCCCGGGAATTAGCGGGCGTGAGGAAGACCCAGTACTTC. This codes for CARELAGVRKTQYF.

This chain links TRBV7-6 with TRBJ2-7; 10 bases fit TRBD1. V dropped 5 bases and J dropped 2; count of bases not matched to a gene: 6. Germline loops: CDR1 SGHVS, CDR2 FNYEAQ. CDR3 length: 15 residues. The CDR3 DNA reads as TGTGCCAGCAGCCTCGGACAGGGGGGACCCTACGAGCAGTACTTC. Translation: CASSLGQGGPYEQYF. The variable domain in full, completed from reference TRBV7-6 and TRBJ2-7, reads GAGVSQSPRYKVTKRGQDVALRCDPISGHVSLYWYRQALGQGPEFLTYFNYEAQQDKSGLPNDRFSAERPEGSISTLTIQRTEQRDSAMYRCASSLGQGGPYEQYFGPGTRLTVT.

The chain employs TRBV19 and TRBJ2-6; possible D gene TRBD2, 6 bases. Trimming stripped 8 bases from V and 1 base from J, with 9 bases between. Looked up from germline, CDR1 is LNHDA and CDR2 is SQIVND (reference sequence). CDR3 size: 14 residues. The CDR3 sequence: CASHGRSGANVLTF. In DNA, the CDR3 is TGTGCCAGTCATGGGAGGTCTGGGGCCAACGTCCTGACTTTC. Based on the CDR3 plus reference TRBV19 and TRBJ2-6, the full variable domain is DGGITQSPKYLFRKEGQNVTLSCEQNLNHDAMYWYRQDPGQGLRLIYYSQIVNDFQKGDIAEGYSVSREKKESFPLTVTSAQKNPTAFYLCASHGRSGANVLTFGAGSRLTVL.

This clone was recorded only once. The chain employs TRBV5-1 and TRBJ2-1, with TRBD2 matching over 13 bases. V lost 4 bases to trimming and J lost 9 bases; unmatched junction nucleotides: 7. Germline V gene data show CDR1 as SGHRS and CDR2 as YFSETQ. This CDR3 is 15 amino acids long. The CDR3 bases are TGCGCCAGCAGCCCACTAGCGGGAGGGCCCCCTGAGCAGTTCTTC. This codes for CASSPLAGGPPEQFF.